The following is a TCR beta chain sequence with its context. Its cognate antigen is unknown. The record originates from a study of radiotherapy plus CTLA-4 blockade in lung cancer. Notes on the study in general: Clones derived from tumor TCRs expanded in blood after radiotherapy plus ipilimumab.

The study treated chemo-refractory metastatic non-small-cell lung cancer patients with focal radiation plus ipilimumab CTLA-4 blockade. Using immunoSEQ multiplex PCR, the repertoire was profiled, and TCRdb retains in-frame clones only, with some absent. The sample lists roughly 98,000 clones; 75% to 90% were seen once. Germline loops: CDR1 SGHTA, CDR2 FQGNSA. V gave up 2 bases and J gave up 7 bases; unmatched junction bases: 7. CDR3 size: 16 residues. The sequence derives from a human donor with non-small cell lung cancer who had a partial response to radiotherapy plus ipilimumab. This chain uses TRBV7-2 with TRBJ2-3, with 12 bases that match TRBD1. The sequencing used peripheral blood, collected from a patient treated with radiotherapy plus ipilimumab. The CDR3 DNA is TGTGCCAGCAGCTTATCCGGGACAGGGGGCGGGAATACGCAGTATTTT. As protein: CASSLSGTGGGNTQYF.